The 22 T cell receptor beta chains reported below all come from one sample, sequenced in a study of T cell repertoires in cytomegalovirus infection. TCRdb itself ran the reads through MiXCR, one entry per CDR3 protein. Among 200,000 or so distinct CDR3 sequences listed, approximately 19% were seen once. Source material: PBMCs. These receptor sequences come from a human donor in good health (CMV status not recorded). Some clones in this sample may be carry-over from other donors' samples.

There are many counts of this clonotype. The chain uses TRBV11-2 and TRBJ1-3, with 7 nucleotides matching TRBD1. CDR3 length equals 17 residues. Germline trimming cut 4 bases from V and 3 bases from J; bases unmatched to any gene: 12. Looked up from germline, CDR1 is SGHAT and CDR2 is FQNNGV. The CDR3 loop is CASSSSRGGRIGNTIYF. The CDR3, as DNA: TGTGCCAGCAGCTCTTCCCGAGGGGGCCGAATTGGAAACACCATATATTTT.

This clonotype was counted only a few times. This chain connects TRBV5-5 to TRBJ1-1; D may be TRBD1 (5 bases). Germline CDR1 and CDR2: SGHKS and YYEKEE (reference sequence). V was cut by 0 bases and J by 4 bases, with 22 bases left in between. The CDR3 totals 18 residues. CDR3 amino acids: CASSLVPERHTGGTEAFF. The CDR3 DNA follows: TGTGCCAGCAGCTTGGTACCGGAAAGACACACAGGCGGCACTGAAGCTTTCTTT.

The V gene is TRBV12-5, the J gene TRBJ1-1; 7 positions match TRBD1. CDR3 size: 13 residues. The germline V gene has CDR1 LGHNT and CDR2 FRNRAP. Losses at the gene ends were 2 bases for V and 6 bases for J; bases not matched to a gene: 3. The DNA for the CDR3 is TGTGCTAGTGGTTTGCGGACAGGCCCTGAAGCTTTCTTT. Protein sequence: CASGLRTGPEAFF.

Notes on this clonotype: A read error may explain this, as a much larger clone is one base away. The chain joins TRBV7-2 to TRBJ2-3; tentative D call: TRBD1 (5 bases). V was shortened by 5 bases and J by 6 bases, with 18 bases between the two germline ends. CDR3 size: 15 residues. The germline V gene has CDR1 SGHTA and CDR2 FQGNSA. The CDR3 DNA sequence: TGTGCCAGCAGCCCAGGGATGGGATCCCGGGATACGCAGTATTTT. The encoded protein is CASSPGMGSRDTQYF.

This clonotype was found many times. CDR3 sequence reads: CASSFARGLLGELFF. The CDR3 nucleotides read TGTGCCAGCAGCTTCGCCAGGGGGCTCCTCGGGGAGCTGTTTTTT. The gene calls are TRBV7-2 and TRBJ2-2; 8 bases align to TRBD1. Trimming removed 3 bases from V and 7 bases from J; junction bases left unmatched: 7. CDR1 and CDR2 from the germline V gene are SGHTA and FQGNSA. The CDR3 is 15 amino acids.

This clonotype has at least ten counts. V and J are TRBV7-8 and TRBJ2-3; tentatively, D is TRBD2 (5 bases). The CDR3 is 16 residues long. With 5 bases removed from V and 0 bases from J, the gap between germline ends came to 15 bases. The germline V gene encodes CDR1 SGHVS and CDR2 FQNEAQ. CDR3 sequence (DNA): TGTGCCAGCAGCCAGCCCGGGGAATCTAGCACAGATACGCAGTATTTT. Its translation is CASSQPGESSTDTQYF.

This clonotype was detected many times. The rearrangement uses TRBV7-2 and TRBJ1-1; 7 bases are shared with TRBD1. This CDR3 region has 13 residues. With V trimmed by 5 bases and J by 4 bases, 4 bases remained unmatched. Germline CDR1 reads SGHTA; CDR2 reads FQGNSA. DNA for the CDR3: TGTGCCAGCAGCAGGGGACAGAGCACTGAAGCTTTCTTT. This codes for CASSRGQSTEAFF. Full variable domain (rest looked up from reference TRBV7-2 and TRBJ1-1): GAGVSQSPSNKVTEKGKDVELRCDPISGHTALYWYRQSLGQGLEFLIYFQGNSAPDKSGLPSDRFSAERTGGSVSTLTIQRTQQEDSAVYLCASSRGQSTEAFFGQGTRLTVV.

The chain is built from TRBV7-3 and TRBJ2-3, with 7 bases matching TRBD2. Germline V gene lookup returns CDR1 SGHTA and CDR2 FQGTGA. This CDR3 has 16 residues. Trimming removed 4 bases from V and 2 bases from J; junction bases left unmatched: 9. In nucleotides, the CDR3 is TGTGCCAGCAGCTCACCATCTAGCGGAACCACAGATACGCAGTATTTT. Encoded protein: CASSSPSSGTTDTQYF.

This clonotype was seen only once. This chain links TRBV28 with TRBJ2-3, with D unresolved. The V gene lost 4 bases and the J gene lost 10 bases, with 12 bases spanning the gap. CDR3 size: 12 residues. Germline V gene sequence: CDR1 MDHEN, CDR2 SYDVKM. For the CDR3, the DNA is TGTGCCAGCAGTTCGATGTCCCACTCGCAGTATTTT. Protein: CASSSMSHSQYF.

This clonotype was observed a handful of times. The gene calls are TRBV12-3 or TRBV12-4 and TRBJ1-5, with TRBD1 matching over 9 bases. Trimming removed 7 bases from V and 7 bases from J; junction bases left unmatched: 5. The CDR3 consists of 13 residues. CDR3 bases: TGTGCCAGCAACCCGACAGGGGGACAGCCCCAGCATTTT. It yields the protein CASNPTGGQPQHF.

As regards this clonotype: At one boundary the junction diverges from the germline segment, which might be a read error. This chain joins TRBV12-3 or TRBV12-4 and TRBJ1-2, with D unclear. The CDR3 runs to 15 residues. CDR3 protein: CANSPSGAPNYGYTF. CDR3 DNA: TGTGCCAACAGTCCGTCGGGAGCCCCTAACTATGGCTACACCTTC.

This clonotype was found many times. For the CDR3, the DNA is TGTGCCAGCAGCTTAGATCGGGGGGCGAACATTCAGTACTTC. This sequence encodes CASSLDRGANIQYF. This chain connects TRBV7-2 to TRBJ2-4; weak D call: TRBD2 (7 bases). The CDR3 covers 14 residues. V was clipped by 1 base and J by 7 bases, with 11 bases between them. Germline V gene lookup returns CDR1 SGHTA and CDR2 FQGNSA.

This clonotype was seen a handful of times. The CDR3 bases are TGTGCCAGCAGGGCTGGGGGGGTTGGTCAGCCCCAGCATTTT. Translated: CASRAGGVGQPQHF. The chain links TRBV28 to TRBJ1-5; TRBD1 might be the D (5 bases). The V and J ends lost 6 bases and 6 bases respectively, with 15 bases between them. This CDR3 comprises 14 residues. The germline gives CDR1 MDHEN, CDR2 SYDVKM.

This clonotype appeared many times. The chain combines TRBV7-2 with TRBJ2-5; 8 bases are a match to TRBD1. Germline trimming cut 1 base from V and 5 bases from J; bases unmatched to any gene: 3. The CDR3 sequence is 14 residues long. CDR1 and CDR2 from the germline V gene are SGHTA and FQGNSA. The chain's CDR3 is CASSLGDRRETQYF. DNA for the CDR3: TGTGCCAGCAGCTTAGGGGACAGGCGGGAGACCCAGTACTTC.

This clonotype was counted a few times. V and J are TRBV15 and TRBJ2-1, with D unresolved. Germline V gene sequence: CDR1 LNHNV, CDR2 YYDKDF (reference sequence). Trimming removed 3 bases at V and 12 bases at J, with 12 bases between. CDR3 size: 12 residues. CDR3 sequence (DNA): TGTGCCACCAGCAGGGATCGGAGTGGGCAGTTCTTC. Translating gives CATSRDRSGQFF.

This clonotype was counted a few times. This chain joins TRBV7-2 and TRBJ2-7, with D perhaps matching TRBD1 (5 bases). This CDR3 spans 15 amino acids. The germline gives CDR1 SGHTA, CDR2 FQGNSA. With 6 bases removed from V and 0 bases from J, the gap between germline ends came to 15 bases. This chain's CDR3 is CASRYLTGNSYEQYF. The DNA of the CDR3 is TGTGCCAGCAGGTATTTAACAGGAAACTCCTACGAGCAGTACTTC.

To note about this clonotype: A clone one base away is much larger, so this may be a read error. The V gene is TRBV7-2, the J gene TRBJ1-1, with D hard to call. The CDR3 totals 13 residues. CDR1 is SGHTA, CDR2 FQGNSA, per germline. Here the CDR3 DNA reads TGTGCCAGCAGCGACGGGGTGAACACTGATGCTTTCTTT. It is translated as CASSDGVNTDAFF.

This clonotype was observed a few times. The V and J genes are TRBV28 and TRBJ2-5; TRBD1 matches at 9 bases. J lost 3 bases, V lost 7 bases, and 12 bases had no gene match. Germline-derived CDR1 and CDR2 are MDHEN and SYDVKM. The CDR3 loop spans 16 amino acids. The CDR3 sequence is CASTPFRDRDKETQYF. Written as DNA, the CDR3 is TGTGCCAGCACCCCTTTCAGGGACAGGGATAAAGAGACCCAGTACTTC.

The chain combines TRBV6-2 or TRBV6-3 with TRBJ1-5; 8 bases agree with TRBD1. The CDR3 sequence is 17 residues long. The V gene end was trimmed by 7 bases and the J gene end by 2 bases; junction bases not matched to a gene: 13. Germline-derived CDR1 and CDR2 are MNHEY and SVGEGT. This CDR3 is CASNTPGQGFRNQPQHF. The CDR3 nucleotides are TGTGCCAGCAATACACCCGGACAGGGCTTTCGCAATCAGCCCCAGCATTTT.

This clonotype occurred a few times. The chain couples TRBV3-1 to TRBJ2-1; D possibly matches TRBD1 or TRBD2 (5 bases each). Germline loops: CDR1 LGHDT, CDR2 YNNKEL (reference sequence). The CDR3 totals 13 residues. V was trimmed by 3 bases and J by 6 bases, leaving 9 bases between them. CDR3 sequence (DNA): TGTGCCAGCAGCCAGGGACGGGCCAATGAGCAGTTCTTC. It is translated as CASSQGRANEQFF.

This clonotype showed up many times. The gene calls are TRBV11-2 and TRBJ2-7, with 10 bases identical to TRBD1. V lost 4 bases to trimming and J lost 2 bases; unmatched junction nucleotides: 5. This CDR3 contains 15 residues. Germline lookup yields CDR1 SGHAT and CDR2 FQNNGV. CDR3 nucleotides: TGTGCCAGCAGCTCCCGGGACAGGGGCCCCTACGAGCAGTACTTC. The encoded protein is CASSSRDRGPYEQYF.

In nucleotides, the CDR3 is TGTGCCAGCAGCGTAACAGGGAGAAGGGATGAAAAACTGTTTTTT. As protein: CASSVTGRRDEKLFF. The rearrangement uses TRBV7-6 and TRBJ1-4; D might be TRBD1 (6 bases). CDR1 is SGHVS, CDR2 FNYEAQ, per germline. Trimming pared 5 bases from V and 6 bases from J, leaving 16 bases between. The CDR3 covers 15 residues.